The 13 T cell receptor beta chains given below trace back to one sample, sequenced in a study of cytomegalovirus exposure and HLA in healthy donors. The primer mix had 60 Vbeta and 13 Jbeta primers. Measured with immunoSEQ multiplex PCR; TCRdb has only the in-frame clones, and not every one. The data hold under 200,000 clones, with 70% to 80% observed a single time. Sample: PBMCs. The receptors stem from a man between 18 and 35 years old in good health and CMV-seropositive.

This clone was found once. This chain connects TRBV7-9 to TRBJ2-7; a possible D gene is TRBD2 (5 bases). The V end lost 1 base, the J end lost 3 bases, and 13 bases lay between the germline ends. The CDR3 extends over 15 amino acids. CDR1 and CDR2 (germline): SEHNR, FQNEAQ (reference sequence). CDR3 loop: CASSLVAGGSYEQYF. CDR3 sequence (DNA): TGTGCCAGCAGCTTAGTGGCAGGAGGTAGCTACGAGCAGTACTTC.

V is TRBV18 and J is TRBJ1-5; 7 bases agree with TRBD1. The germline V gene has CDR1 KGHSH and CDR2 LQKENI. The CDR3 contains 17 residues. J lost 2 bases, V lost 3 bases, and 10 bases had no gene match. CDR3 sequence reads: CASSPEGAGYGNQPQHF. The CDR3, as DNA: TGTGCCAGCTCACCGGAGGGGGCGGGGTACGGCAATCAGCCCCAGCATTTT.

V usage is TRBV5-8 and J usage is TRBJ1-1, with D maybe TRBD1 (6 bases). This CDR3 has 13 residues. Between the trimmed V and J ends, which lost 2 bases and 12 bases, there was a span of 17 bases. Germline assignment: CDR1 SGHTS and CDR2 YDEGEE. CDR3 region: CASSFQGPPSTFF. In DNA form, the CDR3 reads TGTGCCAGCAGCTTTCAGGGGCCCCCTTCGACTTTCTTT.

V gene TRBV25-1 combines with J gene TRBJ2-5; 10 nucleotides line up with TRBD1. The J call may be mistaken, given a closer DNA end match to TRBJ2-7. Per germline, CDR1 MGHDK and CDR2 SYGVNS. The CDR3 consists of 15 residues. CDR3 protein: CASGRTGTGAIEQYF. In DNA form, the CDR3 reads TGTGCCAGCGGAAGGACCGGGACAGGGGCGATCGAGCAGTACTTC.

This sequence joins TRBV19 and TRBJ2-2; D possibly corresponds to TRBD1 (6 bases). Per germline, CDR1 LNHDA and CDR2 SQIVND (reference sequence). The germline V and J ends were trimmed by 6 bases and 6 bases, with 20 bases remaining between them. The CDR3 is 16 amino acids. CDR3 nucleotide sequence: TGTGCCAGTAGACTCAGGGGCCCCGTGAGTGCCGGGGAGCTGTTTTTT. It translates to CASRLRGPVSAGELFF.

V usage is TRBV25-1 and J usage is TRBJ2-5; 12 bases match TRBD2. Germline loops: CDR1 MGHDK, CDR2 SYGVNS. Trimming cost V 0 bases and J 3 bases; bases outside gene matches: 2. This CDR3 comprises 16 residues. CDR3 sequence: CASSEYLAGGEETQYF. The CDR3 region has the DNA TGTGCCAGCAGTGAATACCTAGCGGGAGGGGAAGAGACCCAGTACTTC.

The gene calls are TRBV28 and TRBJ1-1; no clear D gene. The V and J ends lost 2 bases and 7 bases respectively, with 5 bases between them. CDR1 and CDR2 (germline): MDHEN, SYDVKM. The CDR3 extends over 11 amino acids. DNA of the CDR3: TGTGCCAGCAGTTTAGTCGGTGAAGCTTTCTTT. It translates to CASSLVGEAFF.

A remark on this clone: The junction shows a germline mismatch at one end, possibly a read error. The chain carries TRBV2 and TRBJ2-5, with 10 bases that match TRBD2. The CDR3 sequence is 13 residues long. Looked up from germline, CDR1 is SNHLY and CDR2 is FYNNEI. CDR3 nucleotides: TGTGTCAGCGAGCGGGGGGGTGGAGAGACCCAGTACTTC. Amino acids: CVSERGGGETQYF.

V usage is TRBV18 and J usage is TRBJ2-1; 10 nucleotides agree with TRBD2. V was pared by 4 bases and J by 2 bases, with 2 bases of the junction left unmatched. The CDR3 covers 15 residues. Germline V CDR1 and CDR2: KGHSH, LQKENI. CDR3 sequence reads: CASSRTSGAYNEQFF. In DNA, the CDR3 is TGTGCCAGCTCACGGACTAGCGGAGCCTACAATGAGCAGTTCTTC. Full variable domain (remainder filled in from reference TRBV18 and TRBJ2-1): NAGVMQNPRHLVRRRGQEARLRCSPMKGHSHVYWYRQLPEEGLKFMVYLQKENIIDESGMPKERFSAEFPKEGPSILRIQQVVRGDSAAYFCASSRTSGAYNEQFFGPGTRLTVL.

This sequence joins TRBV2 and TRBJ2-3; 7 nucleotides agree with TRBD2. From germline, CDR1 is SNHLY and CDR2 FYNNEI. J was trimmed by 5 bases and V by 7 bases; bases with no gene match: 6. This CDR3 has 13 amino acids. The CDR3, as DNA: TGTGCCAGCACGACGGGGAGGGGAGATACGCAGTATTTT. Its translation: CASTTGRGDTQYF. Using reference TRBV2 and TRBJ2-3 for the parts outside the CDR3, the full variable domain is EPEVTQTPSHQVTQMGQEVILRCVPISNHLYFYWYRQILGQKVEFLVSFYNNEISEKSEIFDDQFSVERPDGSNFTLKIRSTKLEDSAMYFCASTTGRGDTQYFGPGTRLTVL.

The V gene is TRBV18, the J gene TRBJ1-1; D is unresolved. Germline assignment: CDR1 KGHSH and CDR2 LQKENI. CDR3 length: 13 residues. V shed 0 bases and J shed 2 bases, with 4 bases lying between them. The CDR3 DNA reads TGTGCCAGCTCACCACCCAGTAACACTGAAGCTTTCTTT. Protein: CASSPPSNTEAFF.

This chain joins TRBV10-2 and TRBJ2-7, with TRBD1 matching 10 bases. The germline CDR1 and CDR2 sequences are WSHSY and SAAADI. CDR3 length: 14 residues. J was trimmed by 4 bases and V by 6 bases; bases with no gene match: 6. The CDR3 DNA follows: TGCGCCAGCAGACTCGGGACAGGGGTATACGAGCAGTACTTC. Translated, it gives CASRLGTGVYEQYF.

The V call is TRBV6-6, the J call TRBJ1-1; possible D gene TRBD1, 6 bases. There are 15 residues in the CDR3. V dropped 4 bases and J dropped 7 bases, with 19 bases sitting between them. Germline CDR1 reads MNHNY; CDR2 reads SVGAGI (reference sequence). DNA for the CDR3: TGTGCCAGCAGTTCTCAACGAAGACAGGCGGGTGAAGCTTTCTTT. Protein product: CASSSQRRQAGEAFF.